Listed below are T cell receptor beta chains from one sample, sequenced in a study of T-cell reconstitution after alpha-beta-depleted transplantation in children. Using its own MiXCR run on the PCR reads, TCRdb lists one record per CDR3 protein. The table includes around 600,000 distinct CDR3 sequences, around a sixth detected once. Specimen: PBMCs from the stem cell graft donor, collected from the stem cell graft. Receptor source: a human donor who donated a stem cell graft to a child with acute myeloid leukemia. CDR3s include the opening cysteine and the closing phenylalanine or tryptophan. Each record gives: V gene, clone size, J gene, D gene, CDR3 length, CDR3 DNA, CDR3 protein. A D gene is named only where the DNA matches it firmly. Rows may omit the clone size; those that give it use once, few, many or a size class.

V: TRBV29-1; size: many; J: TRBJ2-4; D: TRBD1; length: 13; DNA: TGCAGCGCCCGGGACAGTCTCAGAAACATTCAGTACTTC; CDR3: CSARDSLRNIQYF
V: TRBV7-2; size: few; J: TRBJ2-7; D: -; length: 14; DNA: TGTGCCAGCAGCCGGGCCGGAGGACCTTACGAGCAGTACTTC; CDR3: CASSRAGGPYEQYF
V: TRBV15; size: few; J: TRBJ1-1; D: -; length: 16; DNA: TGTGCCACCAGCAGAGACAGGGATTTCTTGAACACTGAAGCTTTCTTT; CDR3: CATSRDRDFLNTEAFF
V: TRBV25-1; size: -; J: TRBJ1-1; D: -; length: 15; DNA: TGTGCCAGCAGTGAATTCGGGACACCTAACACTGAAGCTTTCTTT; CDR3: CASSEFGTPNTEAFF
V: TRBV3-1; size: -; J: TRBJ2-7; D: TRBD1; length: 18; DNA: TGTGCCTGCAGTGGTCCGGGACAGGGTTTCTTACCTACCTACGAGCAGTACTTC; CDR3: CACSGPGQGFLPTYEQYF
V: TRBV3-1; size: once; J: TRBJ1-5; D: -; length: 18; DNA: TGTGCCAGCTGTTTTTCCGGCTTAAGCACTGATAGCAATCAGCCCCAGCATTTT; CDR3: CASCFSGLSTDSNQPQHF
V: TRBV20-1; size: many; J: TRBJ2-7; D: TRBD2; length: 15; DNA: TGCAGTGCAGCCCCCGGAGGGGAGCGGGGATACGAGCAGTACTTC; CDR3: CSAAPGGERGYEQYF
V: TRBV20-1; size: few; J: TRBJ2-3; D: -; length: 13; DNA: TGCAGTGCTAGAGTCGAAATCGCAGATACGCAGTATTTT; CDR3: CSARVEIADTQYF
V: TRBV12-3/TRBV12-4; size: -; J: TRBJ2-3; D: -; length: 15; DNA: TGTGCCAGCAGTCCTAAGGGGGTCAGCACAGATACGCAGTATTTT; CDR3: CASSPKGVSTDTQYF
V: TRBV7-6; size: many; J: TRBJ2-1; D: TRBD2; length: 15; DNA: TGTGCCAGCAGCTCTTCGCGGGGGACTAACAATGAGCAGTTCTTC; CDR3: CASSSSRGTNNEQFF
V: TRBV5-4; size: few; J: TRBJ1-4; D: -; length: 15; DNA: TGTGCCAGCAGGGTGCTGGGGGGCCTTAGGGAAAAACTGTTTTTT; CDR3: CASRVLGGLREKLFF
V: TRBV29-1; size: few; J: TRBJ2-7; D: -; length: 14; DNA: TGCAGCGTTGACGGTCAGGGGGGATCCTACGAGCAGTACTTC; CDR3: CSVDGQGGSYEQYF
V: TRBV5-1; size: few; J: TRBJ1-2; D: TRBD1; length: 15; DNA: TGCGCCAGCAGCTTGGTTGAGGGGGCAAACTATGGCTACACCTTC; CDR3: CASSLVEGANYGYTF
V: TRBV5-6; size: few; J: TRBJ2-3; D: TRBD1; length: 15; DNA: TGTGCCAGCAGCTCGCCGGGACAGGTTGGATATACGCAGTATTTT; CDR3: CASSSPGQVGYTQYF
V: TRBV7-2; size: -; J: TRBJ2-5; D: -; length: 13; DNA: TGTGCCAGCAGCCCCAGTCCCCAAGAGACCCAGTACTTC; CDR3: CASSPSPQETQYF
V: TRBV30; size: few; J: TRBJ2-7; D: -; length: 13; DNA: TGTGCCTGGAGTGTTTCCGGGTACCAGGAGCAGTACTTC; CDR3: CAWSVSGYQEQYF
V: TRBV11-1; size: -; J: TRBJ2-1; D: TRBD2; length: 17; DNA: TGTGCCAGCAGCGCCCTAAGACTAGCGGATTCTGACAATGAGCAGTTCTTC; CDR3: CASSALRLADSDNEQFF
V: TRBV7-4; size: many; J: TRBJ2-3; D: -; length: 15; DNA: TGTGCCAGCAGTTCCCCCCGATTTGGCCCGGATACGCAGTATTTT; CDR3: CASSSPRFGPDTQYF
V: TRBV5-1; size: many; J: TRBJ2-6; D: TRBD1; length: 17; DNA: TGCGCCAGCGGCCGGGACAGCACTTCCTCTGGGGCCAACGTCCTGACTTTC; CDR3: CASGRDSTSSGANVLTF
V: TRBV7-9; size: few; J: TRBJ2-7; D: -; length: 16; DNA: TGTGCCAGCAGCTCTAGGACCGGAGAGAGCTCCTACGAGCAGTACTTC; CDR3: CASSSRTGESSYEQYF
V: TRBV9; size: -; J: TRBJ2-2; D: -; length: 15; DNA: TGTGCCAGCAGCGTAGAGGTGACTAGCACCGGGGAGCTGTTTTTT; CDR3: CASSVEVTSTGELFF
V: TRBV20-1; size: -; J: TRBJ1-3; D: -; length: 15; DNA: TGCAGTGCTAGAGACTCCGGTCACTCTGGAAACACCATATATTTT; CDR3: CSARDSGHSGNTIYF
V: TRBV20-1; size: many; J: TRBJ2-2; D: TRBD2; length: 15; DNA: TGCAGTGCCGAGACTAGCGGGGCAGGCACCGGGGAGCTGTTTTTT; CDR3: CSAETSGAGTGELFF
V: TRBV29-1; size: many; J: TRBJ2-1; D: -; length: 16; DNA: TGCAGCGTTGAATATCGATGGGACTTCCTTCCCAATGAGCAGTTCTTC; CDR3: CSVEYRWDFLPNEQFF
V: TRBV20-1; size: many; J: TRBJ2-3; D: TRBD1; length: 15; DNA: TGCAGTGCTAGCCAGGGGGCTAGGTTCCGAGATACGCAGTATTTT; CDR3: CSASQGARFRDTQYF
V: TRBV30; size: -; J: TRBJ2-7; D: TRBD1; length: 17; DNA: TGTGCCTGGACTGCCGGGACAGGGGCCGCGAGCTCCTACGAGCAGTACTTC; CDR3: CAWTAGTGAASSYEQYF